This entry concerns a single TCR beta chain. Its recognized antigen is unknown. No base-level quality is on record; no much larger clone is a single base apart. Reading from cysteine to phenylalanine, the CDR3 counts 14 amino acids. Only CDR3 DNA is held: 42 bases, read in frame from base 1. The germline V gene specifies MDHEN as CDR1 and SYDVKM as CDR2. A distance of 11 bases separates the germline ends of V and J, which lose 4 bases and 4 bases respectively. The sequencer listed for this sample is Illumina HiSeq 1500. TCRdb reworked the public reads: Q25 trimming with fastp, MiXCR clone assembly, productive beta chains retained. Each entry merges the rows of one CDR3 protein and shows their most common DNA and genes. The sample table holds 200,000 or so distinct CDR3 sequences, of which roughly 20% were seen once. The biggest ten clones account for approximately 3% of the sample. This sample is drawn from a study of T cell repertoires in cytomegalovirus infection (dated by TCRdb to the late 2010s). A note on the overall study: The HLA type of each donor mattered for the analysis, because public TCR beta signatures pointed to carriage of CMV infection along with the matching HLA type.

Here is what the overall study found, with its caveats: The ex vivo response was dominated by HLA-C-restricted CMV-specific TCR beta clonotypes, which also provided the single most frequent clonotype in two of eight donors. In both this cohort and an independent roughly 400-donor cohort, the cumulative frequency of public TCR beta family members distinguished carriers of CMV infection plus the relevant HLA type.

The sequence came from a human donor in good health (CMV status not recorded). Some clones in this sample may be carry-over from other donors' samples. The V gene is TRBV28 and the J gene is TRBJ2-1, with TRBD2 as a weak D call on 6 bases. Sequences were obtained from PBMCs. The DNA sequence is TGTGCCAGCAGTTCGGGGACTGTTTACAATGAGCAGTTCTTC. Translation gives CASSSGTVYNEQFF.